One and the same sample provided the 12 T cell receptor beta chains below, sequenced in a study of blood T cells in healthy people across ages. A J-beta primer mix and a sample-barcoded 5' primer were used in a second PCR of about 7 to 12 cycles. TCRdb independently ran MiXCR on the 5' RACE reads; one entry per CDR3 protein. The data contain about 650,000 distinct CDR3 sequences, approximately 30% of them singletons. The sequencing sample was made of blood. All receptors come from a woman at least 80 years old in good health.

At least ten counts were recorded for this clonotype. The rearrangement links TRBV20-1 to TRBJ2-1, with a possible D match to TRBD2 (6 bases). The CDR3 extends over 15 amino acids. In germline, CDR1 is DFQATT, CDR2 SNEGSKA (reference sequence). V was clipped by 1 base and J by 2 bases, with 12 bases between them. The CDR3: CSARVAGRTYNEQFF. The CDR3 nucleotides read TGCAGTGCTAGAGTGGCAGGGAGGACCTACAATGAGCAGTTCTTC.

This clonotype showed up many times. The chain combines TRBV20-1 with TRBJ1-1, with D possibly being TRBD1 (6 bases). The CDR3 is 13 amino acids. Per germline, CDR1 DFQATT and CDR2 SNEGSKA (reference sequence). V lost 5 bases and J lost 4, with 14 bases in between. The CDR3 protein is CSAGGGGGTEAFF. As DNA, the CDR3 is TGCAGTGCTGGGGGAGGGGGGGGCACTGAAGCTTTCTTT.

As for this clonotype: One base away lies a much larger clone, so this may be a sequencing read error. CDR3 protein: CASSLHGVSTDTQYF. The CDR3 DNA reads TGTGCCAGCAGTTTACATGGGGTGAGTACAGATACGCAGTATTTT. V usage is TRBV12-3 or TRBV12-4 and J usage is TRBJ2-3; D is unclear. The CDR3 covers 15 residues. V lost 2 bases and J lost 3, with 12 bases in between.

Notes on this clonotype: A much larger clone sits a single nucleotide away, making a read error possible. The CDR3 DNA is TGTGCCGGCAGCAGGGGGTCCGGGACAGCCTACGAGCAGTACTTC. Amino acids: CAGSRGSGTAYEQYF. The rearrangement joins TRBV5-6 to TRBJ2-7; 7 nucleotides agree with TRBD1. The CDR3 has 15 amino acids. Germline CDR1 SGHDT, CDR2 YYEEEE.

The CDR3 loop is CASNRDSFYNEQFF. The DNA for the CDR3 is TGTGCCAGTAATCGGGACAGCTTCTACAATGAGCAGTTCTTC. J is TRBJ2-1 and V is TRBV19, with 7 bases identical to TRBD1. The junction had 6 bases not matched to a gene; V was cut back by 7 bases and J by 3 bases. Per germline, CDR1 LNHDA and CDR2 SQIVND (reference sequence). The CDR3 loop spans 14 amino acids.

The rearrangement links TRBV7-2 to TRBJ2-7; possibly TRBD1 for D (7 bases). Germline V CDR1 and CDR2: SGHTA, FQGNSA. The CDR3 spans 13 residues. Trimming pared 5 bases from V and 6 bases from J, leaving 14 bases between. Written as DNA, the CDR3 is TGTGCCAGCAGCCAAAGACAGGGAGGCGAGCAGTACTTC. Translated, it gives CASSQRQGGEQYF.

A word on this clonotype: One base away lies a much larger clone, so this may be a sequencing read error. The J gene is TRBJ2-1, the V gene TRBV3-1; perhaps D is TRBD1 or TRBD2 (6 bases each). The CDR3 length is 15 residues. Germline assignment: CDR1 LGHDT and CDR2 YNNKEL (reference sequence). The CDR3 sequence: CASSQPGASSYEQDF. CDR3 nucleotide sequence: TGTGCCAGCAGCCAACCGGGGGCGAGCTCCTACGAGCAGGACTTC.

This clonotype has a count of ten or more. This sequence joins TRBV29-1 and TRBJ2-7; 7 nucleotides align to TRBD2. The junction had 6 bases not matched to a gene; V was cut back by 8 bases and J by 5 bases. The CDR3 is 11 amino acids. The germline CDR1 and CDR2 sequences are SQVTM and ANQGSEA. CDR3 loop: CSFRLAHEQYF. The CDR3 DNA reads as TGCAGCTTTAGACTAGCCCACGAGCAGTACTTC.

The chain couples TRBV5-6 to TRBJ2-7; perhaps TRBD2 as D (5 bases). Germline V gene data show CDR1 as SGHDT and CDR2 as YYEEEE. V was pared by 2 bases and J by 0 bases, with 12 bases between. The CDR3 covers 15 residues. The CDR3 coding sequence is TGTGCCAGCAGCTTCACCCGGGGAGTCTCCTACGAGCAGTACTTC. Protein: CASSFTRGVSYEQYF.

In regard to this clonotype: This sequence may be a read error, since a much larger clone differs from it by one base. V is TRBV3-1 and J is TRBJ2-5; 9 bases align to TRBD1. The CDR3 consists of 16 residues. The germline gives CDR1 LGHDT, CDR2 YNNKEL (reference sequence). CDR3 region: CASSPRTGVHGEAQYF. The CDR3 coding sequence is TGTGCCAGCAGCCCGCGGACAGGGGTACATGGAGAGGCCCAGTACTTC.

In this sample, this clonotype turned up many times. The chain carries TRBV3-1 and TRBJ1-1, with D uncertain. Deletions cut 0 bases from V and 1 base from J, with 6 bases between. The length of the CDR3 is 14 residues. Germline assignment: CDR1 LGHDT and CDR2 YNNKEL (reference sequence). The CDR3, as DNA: TGTGCCAGCAGCCAAGAGAACAGGAACACTGAAGCTTTCTTT. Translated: CASSQENRNTEAFF.

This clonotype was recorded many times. This CDR3 is CASSGTSGDNEQFF. Written as DNA, the CDR3 is TGTGCCAGCTCCGGGACTAGCGGAGACAATGAGCAGTTCTTC. This chain links TRBV7-9 with TRBJ2-1; the match to TRBD2 covers 11 bases. V shed 8 bases, J shed 5 bases, and the junction held 5 bases outside the gene matches. The CDR3 has 14 amino acids. From germline, CDR1 is SEHNR and CDR2 FQNEAQ (reference sequence). Supplemented by reference TRBV7-9 and TRBJ2-1, the full variable domain reads DTGVSQNPRHKITKRGQNVTFRCDPISEHNRLYWYRQTLGQGPEFLTYFQNEAQLEKSRLLSDRFSAERPKGSFSTLEIQRTEQGDSAMYLCASSGTSGDNEQFFGPGTRLTVL.